This is a list of T cell receptor beta chains from one sample in a study of T-cell reconstitution after alpha-beta-depleted transplantation in children. One entry per CDR3 protein, called by TCRdb with MiXCR from the PCR reads. The profile covers a few hundred thousand distinct CDR3 sequences, with 10% to 15% appearing a single time and around 2.2% taken by the ten largest. The input for sequencing was PBMCs, mostly from graft donor cells, taken 360 days after TCRalphabeta/CD19-depleted stem cell transplant. The origin of the receptors is a male patient younger than 18 who had a stem cell transplant for acute myeloid leukemia, so the T cells may come from the graft donor. The CDR3 runs from the conserved cysteine through the conserved F or W. Each record gives: J gene, clone size, V gene, D gene, CDR3 DNA, CDR3 protein. D genes are given only for firm matches. Only some rows state a clone size, as once, few, many or a class for expanded clones.

TRBJ2-4	-	TRBV12-3/TRBV12-4	-	TGTGCCAGCAGTCTAGCCGGCGGGTCCAAAAACATTCAGTACTTC	CASSLAGGSKNIQYF
TRBJ2-4	few	TRBV2	TRBD2	TGTGCCAGCAGCGAAGAAAGTCCTCCGGGAGGGGCAAATCGACTTACCATTCAGTACTTC	CASSEESPPGGANRLTIQYF
TRBJ2-5	many	TRBV29-1	-	TGCAGCGTTGGGTCCGGGACATATCAAGAGACCCAGTACTTC	CSVGSGTYQETQYF
TRBJ2-1	many	TRBV28	TRBD2	TGTGCCAGCAGTGTCTTAGCGGGAGTCTCCTACAATGAGCAGTTCTTC	CASSVLAGVSYNEQFF
TRBJ2-2	many	TRBV20-1	TRBD2	TGCAGTGCTAGAATACCGGGACTACCGAACACCGGGGAGCTGTTTTTT	CSARIPGLPNTGELFF
TRBJ2-7	few	TRBV21-1	-	TGTGCCAGGGAGGGGACAGGGTGCCACGAGCAGTACTTC	CAREGTGCHEQYF
TRBJ2-7	-	TRBV4-3	-	TGCGCCAGCAGCCGCGACGCCACAGCCTACTACGGACAGTACTTC	CASSRDATAYYGQYF
TRBJ2-1	-	TRBV6-4	-	TGTGCCAGCAGTGAAAGGATTCTTTCCCATGAGCAGTTCTTC	CASSERILSHEQFF
TRBJ2-2	-	TRBV29-1	-	TGCAGCGTTGGGGGAGCCGGGCCTCAAGGCGGGGAGCTGTTTTTT	CSVGGAGPQGGELFF
TRBJ1-4	-	TRBV7-2	-	TGTGCCAGCAGCTCCTGGGCGACGGCTAATGAAAAACTGTTTTTT	CASSSWATANEKLFF
TRBJ2-7	few	TRBV30	-	TGTGCCTGGAGTGTAGGAGGGATCGGCGAGCAGTACTTC	CAWSVGGIGEQYF
TRBJ2-2	few	TRBV7-2	TRBD1	TGTGCCAGCAGCTTCGGAGACAGGGTGGTAGGCGGGGAGCTGTTTTTT	CASSFGDRVVGGELFF
TRBJ2-7	few	TRBV20-1	-	TGCAGTGCTGAAGGGGGTACCTACGAGCAGTACTTC	CSAEGGTYEQYF
TRBJ2-5	many	TRBV5-6	-	TGTGCCAGCAGCTTGGAGGTGGGAGTAGAGACCCAGTACTTC	CASSLEVGVETQYF
TRBJ2-3	many	TRBV6-5	-	TGTGCCAGCACCTCTAGCACAGATACGCAGTATTTT	CASTSSTDTQYF
TRBJ2-1	-	TRBV5-2	-	TGCGCCAGCAACCAAAACCCGGGACTAGCGGGTATCTTCTCCTACAATGAGCAGTTCTTC	CASNQNPGLAGIFSYNEQFF
TRBJ2-7	many	TRBV4-3	TRBD1	TGCGCCAGCAGCCGGACCGGGACAGGACCTTACGAGCAGTACTTC	CASSRTGTGPYEQYF
TRBJ2-3	-	TRBV9	-	TGTGCCAGCAGCGTAGTAGACGGCCACACAGATACGCAGTATTTT	CASSVVDGHTDTQYF
TRBJ2-2	many	TRBV5-1	-	TGCGCCAGCAGCTCAGGACTCGGGGCTGGGGAGCTGTTTTTT	CASSSGLGAGELFF
TRBJ2-7	many	TRBV7-8	TRBD1	TGTGCCAGCCATCGGGACAGGGTCCCCTCCTACGAGCAGTACTTC	CASHRDRVPSYEQYF
TRBJ1-2	few	TRBV4-2	TRBD1	TGTGCCAGCAGCCAAGCGCTTTCTAGGGGACAGGGGAACTATGGCTACACCTTC	CASSQALSRGQGNYGYTF
TRBJ2-2	few	TRBV28	-	TGTGCCAGCAGGGCGAAGACAGGCGGATGGAACACCGGGGAGCTGTTTTTT	CASRAKTGGWNTGELFF
TRBJ2-7	many	TRBV27	TRBD2	TGTGCCAGCAGCTTGAGCGGGGCCTACGAGCAGTACTTC	CASSLSGAYEQYF
TRBJ2-3	few	TRBV29-1	-	TGCAGCGTTGAAGGGGGGTCCCACGATACGCAGTATTTT	CSVEGGSHDTQYF
TRBJ2-7	-	TRBV25-1	-	TGTGCCAGCAGGACAAAAGGGGGGCCTTACGAGCAGTACTTC	CASRTKGGPYEQYF
TRBJ2-1	many	TRBV29-1	-	TGCAGCGTTAAGGGAGGCAGGCTGTACAATGAGCAGTTCTTC	CSVKGGRLYNEQFF
TRBJ2-7	few	TRBV28	-	TGTGCCAGCAGTCTATCCGGGACAACGGGGTACGAGCAGTACTTC	CASSLSGTTGYEQYF
TRBJ2-3	few	TRBV6-2/TRBV6-3	-	TGTGCCAGCAGTTACGACCAGGGGCGCACAGATACGCAGTATTTT	CASSYDQGRTDTQYF
TRBJ1-3	few	TRBV20-1	-	TGCAGTGCTAGATGGGGGGCTGGAAACACCATATATTTT	CSARWGAGNTIYF
TRBJ1-4	-	TRBV19	-	TGTGCCAGTACCGCGTCCGCCAGGGGAGATGAAAAACTGTTTTTT	CASTASARGDEKLFF
TRBJ2-3	-	TRBV24-1	-	TGTGCCACCAGTGAACCTGTTTCGGGACCAAGCACAGATACGCAGTATTTT	CATSEPVSGPSTDTQYF
TRBJ1-1	-	TRBV9	-	TGTGCCAGCAGCGTAGAGGGGGGGGGTGGGAGCACTGAAGCTTTCTTT	CASSVEGGGGSTEAFF
TRBJ2-2	few	TRBV12-3/TRBV12-4	-	TGTGCCAGCAGTTTCCCTCCTAGGTCCACCGGGGAGCTGTTTTTT	CASSFPPRSTGELFF
TRBJ2-4	few	TRBV20-1	-	TGCAGTGCGCACCCTGAGCCCCCCATTCAGTACTTC	CSAHPEPPIQYF
TRBJ2-7	-	TRBV9	TRBD2	TGTGCCAGCAGCCCCCGAGCCGGACTAGCGGGAGTAGAGGGCTCCTACGAGCAGTACTTC	CASSPRAGLAGVEGSYEQYF
TRBJ2-7	few	TRBV21-1	-	TGTGCCACTGAGACAGGGACCTACGAGCAGTACTTC	CATETGTYEQYF
TRBJ2-4	-	TRBV20-1	-	TGCAGTGGCGAGGGGGCGGGACTTGCCAAAAACATTCAGTACTTC	CSGEGAGLAKNIQYF
TRBJ2-7	-	TRBV7-2	TRBD2	TGTGCCAGCAGCTTAGCGACTAGCGGGTTCTACGAGCAGTACTTC	CASSLATSGFYEQYF
TRBJ2-3	-	TRBV7-7	-	TGTGCTAGCAGCCAGGGGAGGGCAGATACGCAGTATTTT	CASSQGRADTQYF
TRBJ2-1	few	TRBV6-5	-	TGTGCCAGCAGTTTTAACCGGGACACCCAGCAGTTCTTC	CASSFNRDTQQFF
TRBJ2-1	many	TRBV29-1	-	TGCAGCGTTGTAACGGGACCACCCGCTGAGCAGTTCTTC	CSVVTGPPAEQFF